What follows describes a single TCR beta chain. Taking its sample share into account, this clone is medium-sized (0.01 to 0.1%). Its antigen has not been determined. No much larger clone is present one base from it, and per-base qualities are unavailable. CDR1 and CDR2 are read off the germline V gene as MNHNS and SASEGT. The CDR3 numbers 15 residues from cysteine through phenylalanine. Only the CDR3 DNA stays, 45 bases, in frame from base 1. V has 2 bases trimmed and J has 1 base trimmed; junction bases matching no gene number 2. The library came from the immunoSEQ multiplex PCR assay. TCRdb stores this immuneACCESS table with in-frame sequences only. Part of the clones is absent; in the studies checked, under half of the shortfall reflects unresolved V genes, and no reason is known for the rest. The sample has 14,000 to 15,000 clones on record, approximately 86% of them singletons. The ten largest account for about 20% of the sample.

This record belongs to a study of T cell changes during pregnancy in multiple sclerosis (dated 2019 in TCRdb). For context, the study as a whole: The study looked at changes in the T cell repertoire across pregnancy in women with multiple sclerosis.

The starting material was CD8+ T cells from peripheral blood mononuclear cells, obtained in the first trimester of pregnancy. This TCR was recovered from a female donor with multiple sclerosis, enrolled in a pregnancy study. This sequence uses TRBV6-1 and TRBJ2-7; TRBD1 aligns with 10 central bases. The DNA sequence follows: TGTGCCAGCAGTGAACCGGGACAGGGGTCCTACGAGCAGTACTTC. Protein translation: CASSEPGQGSYEQYF.